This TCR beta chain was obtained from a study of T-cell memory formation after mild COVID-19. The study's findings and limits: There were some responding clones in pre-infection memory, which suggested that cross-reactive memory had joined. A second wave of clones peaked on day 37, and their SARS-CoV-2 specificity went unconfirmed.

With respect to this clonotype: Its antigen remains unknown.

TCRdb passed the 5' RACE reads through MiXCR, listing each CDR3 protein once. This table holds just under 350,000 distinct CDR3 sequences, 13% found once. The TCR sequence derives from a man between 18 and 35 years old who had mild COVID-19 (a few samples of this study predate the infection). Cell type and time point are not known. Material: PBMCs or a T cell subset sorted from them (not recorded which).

CDR3 nucleotides: TGCGCCAGCAGCCAATCCCAACCGGGACAGGGATTCTATGGCTACACCTTC. Translation gives CASSQSQPGQGFYGYTF. The genes are TRBV4-3 and TRBJ1-2; the match to TRBD1 covers 9 bases. The length of the CDR3 is 17 residues. V trimming: 2 bases; J trimming: 4 bases; junction bases outside the gene matches: 11. The V gene's germline CDR1 is LGHNA and CDR2 YSLEER.